This passage covers 15 T cell receptor beta chains from one sample sequenced in a study of cytomegalovirus exposure and HLA in healthy donors. 60 Vbeta and 13 Jbeta primers were used in PCR. The assay was immunoSEQ multiplex PCR, and TCRdb's table has in-frame clones only and misses some. This table has some 190,000 clones, about 83% appearing once. What was sequenced was PBMCs. The source of these receptors is a man aged 35 to 55 in good health and CMV-seropositive.

The CDR3 is CASSRLNTEAFF. The CDR3 nucleotides read TGTGCCAGCAGCAGATTGAACACTGAAGCTTTCTTT. This sequence joins TRBV2 and TRBJ1-1; D is ambiguous. CDR1 and CDR2 from the germline V gene are SNHLY and FYNNEI. The CDR3 loop spans 12 amino acids. Trimming left V 6 bases short and J 0 bases short, with 5 bases between.

This clone was recorded once. The chain links TRBV6-1 to TRBJ2-7, with 8 bases matching TRBD2. The V and J ends lost 6 bases and 3 bases, in that order; junction bases with no gene match: 7. The CDR3 covers 14 residues. CDR1 is MNHNS and CDR2 is SASEGT in the germline V gene. The CDR3 protein is CASSKGLGFYEQYF. The CDR3, as DNA: TGTGCCAGCAGCAAGGGACTAGGGTTCTACGAGCAGTACTTC.

The rearrangement links TRBV9 to TRBJ1-2; a possible D gene is TRBD1 (5 bases). CDR3 length equals 15 residues. Trimming took 2 bases from V and 3 from J, leaving 14 bases between them. Germline V gene sequence: CDR1 SGDLS, CDR2 YYNGEE. The CDR3 coding sequence is TGTGCCAGCAGCGTTGGTCGGGGGGTAGACTATGGCTACACCTTC. Translation: CASSVGRGVDYGYTF.

The chain is built from TRBV10-3 and TRBJ1-4; D is ambiguous. Germline CDR1 and CDR2: ENHRY and SYGVKD. V lost 6 bases, J lost 7 bases, and 12 bases lay in between. This CDR3 comprises 13 residues. The CDR3 sequence is CAIRDGLTEKLFF. The CDR3 DNA reads TGTGCCATCAGAGACGGACTAACTGAAAAACTGTTTTTT.

This clone has a single count. The J gene is TRBJ2-2, the V gene TRBV7-6; 12 nucleotides agree with TRBD2. The CDR3 totals 17 residues. Unmatched junction bases numbered 3, after V lost 4 bases and J lost 0 bases. Per the germline V gene, CDR1 is SGHVS and CDR2 is FNYEAQ. CDR3 region: CASSSGLAGSNTGELFF. CDR3 nucleotides: TGTGCCAGCAGCTCGGGACTAGCGGGTTCGAACACCGGGGAGCTGTTTTTT. Complete variable domain (other parts from reference TRBV7-6 and TRBJ2-2): GAGVSQSPRYKVTKRGQDVALRCDPISGHVSLYWYRQALGQGPEFLTYFNYEAQQDKSGLPNDRFSAERPEGSISTLTIQRTEQRDSAMYRCASSSGLAGSNTGELFFGEGSRLTVL.

As concerns this clone: The same CDR3 also results from other DNA sequences found in this sample. The rearrangement uses TRBV5-1 and TRBJ2-1, with D unclear. The CDR3 extends over 12 amino acids. The germline CDR1 and CDR2 sequences are SGHRS and YFSETQ. V lost 0 bases, J lost 7 bases, and 5 bases lay in between. CDR3 sequence: CASSLARNEQFF. The CDR3 region has the DNA TGCGCCAGCAGCTTGGCCCGGAATGAGCAGTTCTTC.

The chain recombines TRBV11-1 with TRBJ2-1; TRBD1 matches at 9 bases. The CDR3 runs 17 residues. In germline, CDR1 is SGHAT, CDR2 FQDESV (reference sequence). V gave up 3 bases and J gave up 5 bases; unmatched junction bases: 11. Here the CDR3 reads CASSFPKGQGRNNEQFF. The CDR3, as DNA: TGTGCCAGCAGCTTCCCTAAAGGACAGGGGAGGAACAATGAGCAGTTCTTC.

The gene calls are TRBV5-1 and TRBJ2-3, with 11 bases fitting TRBD2. CDR3 length: 17 residues. Trimming took 0 bases from V and 4 from J; bases not matched to a gene: 7. Germline V lookup: CDR1 SGHRS, CDR2 YFSETQ. DNA for the CDR3: TGCGCCAGCAGCTTGGCCGTAGCGGGAGGGCCGGCAGATACGCAGTATTTT. It codes for CASSLAVAGGPADTQYF.

This clone has a handful of counts. The V and J genes are TRBV25-1 and TRBJ2-2, with D unclear. The germline gives CDR1 MGHDK, CDR2 SYGVNS. V gave up 1 base and J gave up 4 bases, with 10 bases separating them. The CDR3 length is 15 residues. CDR3 DNA: TGTGCCAGCAGTGAATCGTCGCGATTCACCGGGGAGCTGTTTTTT. It yields the protein CASSESSRFTGELFF.

The chain recombines TRBV6-1 with TRBJ1-4; a possible D gene is TRBD1 (6 bases). CDR3 length: 16 amino acids. Trimming removed 2 bases from V and 4 bases from J, with 14 bases in between. Per germline, CDR1 MNHNS and CDR2 SASEGT. The CDR3 region has the DNA TGTGCCAGCAGTGAACGGTGGGGGCAGCGTAATGAAAAACTGTTTTTT. This sequence encodes CASSERWGQRNEKLFF.

The chain is built from TRBV29-1 and TRBJ2-3; 13 nucleotides align to TRBD2. V lost 5 bases, J lost 3 bases, and 5 bases stayed unmatched. The CDR3 is made up of 15 amino acids. Germline V gene sequence: CDR1 SQVTM, CDR2 ANQGSEA. The CDR3 sequence: CSVLGLAGKTDTQYF. CDR3 in DNA: TGCAGCGTTCTGGGACTAGCGGGAAAGACAGATACGCAGTATTTT.

This rearrangement joins TRBV19 to TRBJ1-1, with D possibly matching TRBD1 (5 bases). V lost 7 bases and J lost 2, with 11 bases in between. The CDR3 has 13 amino acids. CDR1 and CDR2 (germline): LNHDA, SQIVND (reference sequence). DNA for the CDR3: TGTGCCAGTAACCAGGGCCTAAACACTGAAGCTTTCTTT. This encodes CASNQGLNTEAFF.

The V and J genes are TRBV6-5 and TRBJ2-1; D might be TRBD1 (5 bases). CDR1 is MNHEY, CDR2 SVGAGI, per germline. Trimming removed 3 bases at V and 3 bases at J, with 9 bases between. The CDR3 spans 14 residues. The CDR3 loop is CASSYGAIYNEQFF. The CDR3 region has the DNA TGTGCCAGCAGTTATGGGGCGATCTACAATGAGCAGTTCTTC.

This clone appeared once. This sequence joins TRBV5-1 and TRBJ1-2, with D perhaps TRBD1 (6 bases). Trimming pared 5 bases from V and 10 bases from J, leaving 18 bases between. This CDR3 region has 13 residues. Germline CDR1 SGHRS, CDR2 YFSETQ. The CDR3 DNA reads as TGCGCCAGCAGGGCGGACAGCTCGGCTGTCTACACCTTC. Its protein product is CASRADSSAVYTF.

This clone showed up just a few times. The J gene is TRBJ2-1, the V gene TRBV4-2, with 13 bases lining up with TRBD2. The CDR3 sequence is 15 residues long. Germline V gene lookup returns CDR1 LGHNA and CDR2 YNFKEQ. Trimming cost V 0 bases and J 10 bases; bases outside gene matches: 3. This CDR3 reads CASSQDQLAGGEQFF. CDR3 DNA sequence: TGTGCCAGCAGCCAAGATCAACTAGCGGGAGGGGAGCAGTTCTTC.